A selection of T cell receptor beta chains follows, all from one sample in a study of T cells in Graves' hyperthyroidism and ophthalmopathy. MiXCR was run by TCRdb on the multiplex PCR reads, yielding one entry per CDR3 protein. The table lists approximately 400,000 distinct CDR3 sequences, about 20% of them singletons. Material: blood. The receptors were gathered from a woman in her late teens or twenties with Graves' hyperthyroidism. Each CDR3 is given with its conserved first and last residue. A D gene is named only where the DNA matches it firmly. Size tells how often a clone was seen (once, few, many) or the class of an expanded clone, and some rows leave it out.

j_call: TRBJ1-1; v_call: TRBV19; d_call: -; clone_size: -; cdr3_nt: TGTGCCAGTAGTATTATGAGGGATTCAAGCACTGAAGCTTTCTTT; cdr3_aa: CASSIMRDSSTEAFF
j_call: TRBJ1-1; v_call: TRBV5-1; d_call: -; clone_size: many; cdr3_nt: TGCGCCAGCAGCTTGTTGGGAGGAGAAGCTTTCTTT; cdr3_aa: CASSLLGGEAFF
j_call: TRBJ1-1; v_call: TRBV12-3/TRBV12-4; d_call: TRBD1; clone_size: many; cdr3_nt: TGTGCCAGCAGTTTAGTCACAGGGGGGAACACTGAAGCTTTCTTT; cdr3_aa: CASSLVTGGNTEAFF
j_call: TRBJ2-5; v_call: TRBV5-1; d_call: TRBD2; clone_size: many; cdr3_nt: TGCGCCAGCGGCTCCGGGACGATCGATAACGGGGGGGAGACCCAGTACTTC; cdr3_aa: CASGSGTIDNGGETQYF
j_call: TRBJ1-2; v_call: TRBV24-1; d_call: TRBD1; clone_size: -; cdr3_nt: TGTGCCACCGCCGGACAGGGGGACGACTATGGCTACACCTTC; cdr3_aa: CATAGQGDDYGYTF
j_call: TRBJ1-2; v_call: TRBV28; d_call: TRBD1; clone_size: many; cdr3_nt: TGTGCCAGCAGCGCGGCAGGGGGCAACTATGGCTACACCTTC; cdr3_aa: CASSAAGGNYGYTF
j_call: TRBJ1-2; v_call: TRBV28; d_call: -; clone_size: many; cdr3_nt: TGTGCCAGCAGTTTCGCGGGCAACTATGGCTACACCTTC; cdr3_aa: CASSFAGNYGYTF
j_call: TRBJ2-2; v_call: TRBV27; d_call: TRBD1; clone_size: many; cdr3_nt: TGTGCCAGCGGTTACCTATGGGACAGGGAAGAATTTGGGGAGCTGTTTTTT; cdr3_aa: CASGYLWDREEFGELFF
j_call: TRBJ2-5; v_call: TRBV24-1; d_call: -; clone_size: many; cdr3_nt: TGTGCCACCAGGGACGGGGTGGAGACCCAGTACTTC; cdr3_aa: CATRDGVETQYF
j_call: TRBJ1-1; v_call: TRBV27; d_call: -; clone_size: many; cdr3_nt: TGTGCTACGCCCGGGCAGATGAACACTGAAGCTTTCTTT; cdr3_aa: CATPGQMNTEAFF
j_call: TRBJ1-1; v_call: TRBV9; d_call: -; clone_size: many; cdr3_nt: TGTGCCAGCAGTTCCGGGGGCTGGGACACTGAAGCTTTCTTT; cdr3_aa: CASSSGGWDTEAFF
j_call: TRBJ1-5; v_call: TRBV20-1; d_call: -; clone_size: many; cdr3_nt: TGCAGTGCTAGAGCTTCATGGGGGCCTAGGAGCAATCAGCCCCAGCATTTT; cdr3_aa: CSARASWGPRSNQPQHF
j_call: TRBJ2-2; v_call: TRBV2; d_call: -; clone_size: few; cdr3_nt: TGTGCCAGCAGTGAAAGGGGACCCGGGAAGCTGTTTTTT; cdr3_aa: CASSERGPGKLFF
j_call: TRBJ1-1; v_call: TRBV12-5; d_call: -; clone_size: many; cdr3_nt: TGTGCTAGTGCCGACGGGGGAATGAACACTGAAGCTTTCTTT; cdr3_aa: CASADGGMNTEAFF
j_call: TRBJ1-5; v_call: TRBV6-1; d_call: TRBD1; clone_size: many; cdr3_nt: TGTGCCAGCAGTCGACAGGGCGGGCAGCCCCAGCATTTT; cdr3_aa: CASSRQGGQPQHF
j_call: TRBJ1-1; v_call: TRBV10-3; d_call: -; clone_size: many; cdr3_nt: TGTGCCATCAGCGTTGGGGTAGCGACTGAAGCTTTCTTT; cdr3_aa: CAISVGVATEAFF
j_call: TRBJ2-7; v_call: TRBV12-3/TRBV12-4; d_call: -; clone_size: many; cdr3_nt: TGTGCCAGCAGTTCCCTTGACGGACTCTACGAGCAGTACTTC; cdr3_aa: CASSSLDGLYEQYF
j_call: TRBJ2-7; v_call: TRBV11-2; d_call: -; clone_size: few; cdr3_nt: TGTGCCAGCAGCTTTAGGGTCGGTAGCTACGAGCAGTACTTC; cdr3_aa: CASSFRVGSYEQYF
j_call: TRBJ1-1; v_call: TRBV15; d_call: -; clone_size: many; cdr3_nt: TGTGCCACCAGCACCCGACGGGTGAATACTGAAGCTTTCTTT; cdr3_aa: CATSTRRVNTEAFF
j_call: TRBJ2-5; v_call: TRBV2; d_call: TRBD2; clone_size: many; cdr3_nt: TGTGCCAGCACTTTGACTAGCGGACAAGAGACCCAGTACTTC; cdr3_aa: CASTLTSGQETQYF
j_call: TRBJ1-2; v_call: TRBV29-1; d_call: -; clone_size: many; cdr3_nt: TGCAGCGTTACGGACCGACACTATGGCTACACCTTC; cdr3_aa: CSVTDRHYGYTF
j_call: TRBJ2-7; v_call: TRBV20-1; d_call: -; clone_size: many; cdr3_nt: TGCAGTGTTAGAAGACATCTCTCCTACGAGCAGTACTTC; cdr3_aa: CSVRRHLSYEQYF
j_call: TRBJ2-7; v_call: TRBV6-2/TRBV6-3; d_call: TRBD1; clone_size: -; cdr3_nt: TGTGCCAGCAGTACCCTGGACAGGGGAGGCAACGAGCAGTACTTC; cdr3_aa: CASSTLDRGGNEQYF
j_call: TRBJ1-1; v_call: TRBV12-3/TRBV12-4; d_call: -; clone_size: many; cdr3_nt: TGTGCCAGCAGTTTAGTACAGGAGAACACTGAAGCTTTCTTT; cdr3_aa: CASSLVQENTEAFF
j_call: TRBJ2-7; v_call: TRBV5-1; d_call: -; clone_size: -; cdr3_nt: TGCGCCAGCAGCTTGGTTTCAGGGGCGAAGCGTTACGAGCAGTACTTC; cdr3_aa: CASSLVSGAKRYEQYF
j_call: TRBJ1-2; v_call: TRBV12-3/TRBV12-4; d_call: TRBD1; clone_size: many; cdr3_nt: TGTGCCAGCAGTCGCGGGACAGGGGGCCTTGGCTACACCTTC; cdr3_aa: CASSRGTGGLGYTF
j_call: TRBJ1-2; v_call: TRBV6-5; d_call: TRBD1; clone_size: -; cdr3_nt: TGTGCCAGCAGTCACCGGGACAGGCGCAACTATGGCTACACCTTC; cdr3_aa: CASSHRDRRNYGYTF
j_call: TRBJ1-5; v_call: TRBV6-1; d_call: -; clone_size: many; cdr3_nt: TGTGCCAGCAGAAAATTCGACAGTTACAATCAGCCCCAGCATTTT; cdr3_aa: CASRKFDSYNQPQHF
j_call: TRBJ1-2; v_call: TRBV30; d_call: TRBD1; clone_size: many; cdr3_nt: TGTGCCTGGAGTCACATGGGACAGGGGGCAATATCTGGCTACACCTTC; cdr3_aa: CAWSHMGQGAISGYTF
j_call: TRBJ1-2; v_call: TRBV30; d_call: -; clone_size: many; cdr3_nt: TGTGCCTGGAGTCCCTCTAACTATGGCTACACCTTC; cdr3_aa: CAWSPSNYGYTF
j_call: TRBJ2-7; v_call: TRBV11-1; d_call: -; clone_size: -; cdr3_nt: TGTGCCAGCAGTCTTCCCACGCCGGGGGGCGACCCCTACGAGCAGTACTTC; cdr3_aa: CASSLPTPGGDPYEQYF
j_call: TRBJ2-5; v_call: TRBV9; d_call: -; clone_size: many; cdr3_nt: TGTGCCAGCAGCCCACATTTAGGGGAGACCCAGTACTTC; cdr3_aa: CASSPHLGETQYF
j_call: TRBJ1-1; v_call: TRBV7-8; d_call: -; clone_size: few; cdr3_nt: TGTGCCAGCAGCTTAGCCGGGACACCAAACACTGAAGCTTTCTTT; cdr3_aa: CASSLAGTPNTEAFF
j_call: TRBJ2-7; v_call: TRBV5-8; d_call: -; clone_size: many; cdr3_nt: TGTGCCGGCAGCCTTATCCTCTCCAACGAGCAGTACTTC; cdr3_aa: CAGSLILSNEQYF
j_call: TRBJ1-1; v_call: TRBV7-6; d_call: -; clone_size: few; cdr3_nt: TGTGCCAGCAGCTTAGCGACACAGCTGAACACTGAAGCTTTCTTT; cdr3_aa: CASSLATQLNTEAFF
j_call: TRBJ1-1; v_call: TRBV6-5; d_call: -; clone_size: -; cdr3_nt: TGTGCCAGCAGTTACTCGAGGGGCCCTGAAGCTTTCTTT; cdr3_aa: CASSYSRGPEAFF
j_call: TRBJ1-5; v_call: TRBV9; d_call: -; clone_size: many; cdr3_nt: TGTGCCAGCAGCGTAGTGGCAGGGAGAAGGGGCAATCAGCCCCAGCATTTT; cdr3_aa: CASSVVAGRRGNQPQHF
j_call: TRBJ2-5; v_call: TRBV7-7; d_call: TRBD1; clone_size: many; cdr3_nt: TGTGCTAGCAGCTCCGGGACAGGGGGATACGAGACCCAGTACTTC; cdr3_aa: CASSSGTGGYETQYF